Following are 23 T cell receptor beta chains from one sample sequenced in a study of cytomegalovirus exposure and HLA in healthy donors. Data came from immunoSEQ multiplex PCR; TCRdb stores just in-frame clones and leaves some out. Here the sample spans over 100,000 clones, about 95% being singletons. Material: PBMCs. Every receptor here comes from a woman younger than 35 in good health and CMV-seronegative.

This sequence joins TRBV19 and TRBJ1-4; unclear D gene. The germline CDR1 and CDR2 sequences are LNHDA and SQIVND (reference sequence). V was cut by 3 bases and J by 4 bases, with 12 bases left in between. This CDR3 has 15 amino acids. This chain's CDR3 is CASSILSVGNEKLFF. The CDR3 nucleotides read TGTGCCAGTAGTATTTTGTCGGTCGGTAATGAAAAACTGTTTTTT.

The chain joins TRBV18 to TRBJ2-3; the match to TRBD2 covers 9 bases. The CDR3 loop spans 16 amino acids. Germline-derived CDR1 and CDR2 are KGHSH and LQKENI. V dropped 5 bases and J dropped 3; count of bases not matched to a gene: 9. CDR3 coding DNA: TGTGCCAGCTCAGTGACTAGCGGAGGGGGGACAGATACGCAGTATTTT. Protein sequence: CASSVTSGGGTDTQYF.

The chain couples TRBV10-1 to TRBJ2-5; TRBD2 matches 9 bases. CDR3 length: 16 amino acids. The ends lost 3 bases at V and 5 bases at J; junction bases unmatched: 10. Germline V gene sequence: CDR1 WNHNN, CDR2 SYGVQD (reference sequence). This chain's CDR3 is CASSDIAGGQRETQYF. The CDR3 nucleotides read TGCGCCAGCAGTGATATCGCGGGAGGGCAACGGGAGACCCAGTACTTC.

This chain uses TRBV4-1 with TRBJ1-4; no clear D gene. This CDR3 spans 14 amino acids. V lost 1 base, J lost 8 bases, and 11 bases lay in between. The germline V gene encodes CDR1 MGHRA and CDR2 YSYEKL. DNA of the CDR3: TGCGCCAGCAGCCAAGTGCGGATGAGAGAAAAACTGTTTTTT. It codes for CASSQVRMREKLFF.

The chain has TRBV25-1 and TRBJ1-1; no definite D call. CDR1 and CDR2 from the germline V gene are MGHDK and SYGVNS. V was trimmed by 0 bases and J by 4 bases, leaving 18 bases between them. The CDR3 covers 17 residues. CDR3 bases: TGTGCCAGCAGTGAATATCAGTTTGAGAGGGCGTCCACTGAAGCTTTCTTT. Translating it yields CASSEYQFERASTEAFF.

The V gene is TRBV6-5, the J gene TRBJ2-7, with 9 bases identical to TRBD1. The CDR3 totals 13 residues. The trim removed 6 bases at V and 3 bases at J, leaving 3 bases unmatched. CDR1 and CDR2 (germline): MNHEY, SVGAGI. CDR3 nucleotides: TGTGCCAGCAGCCCGACAGGGGGCTACGAGCAGTACTTC. Its translation is CASSPTGGYEQYF.

In its sample, this clone was seen once. This chain connects TRBV7-3 to TRBJ2-7, with 9 positions matching TRBD1. This CDR3 has 14 amino acids. V lost 8 bases to trimming and J lost 7 bases; unmatched junction nucleotides: 12. From germline, CDR1 is SGHTA and CDR2 FQGTGA. The CDR3 is CASAWGQGEGEQYF. CDR3 DNA: TGTGCCAGCGCGTGGGGACAGGGAGAGGGGGAGCAGTACTTC.

The chain uses TRBV10-3 and TRBJ1-1, with D uncertain. Germline loops: CDR1 ENHRY, CDR2 SYGVKD. V was trimmed by 2 bases and J by 5 bases, leaving 15 bases between them. The CDR3 has 15 amino acids. CDR3 region: CAISEGYPLRTEAFF. The CDR3 DNA is TGTGCCATCAGTGAGGGATACCCCCTGAGGACTGAAGCTTTCTTT.

The rearrangement links TRBV15 to TRBJ2-4, with D unresolved. V lost 1 base to trimming and J lost 6 bases, with 10 bases between them. The CDR3 contains 14 residues. Germline V lookup: CDR1 LNHNV, CDR2 YYDKDF (reference sequence). The CDR3: CATSRGLSPNIQYF. The DNA for the CDR3 is TGTGCCACCAGCAGAGGCCTGAGCCCAAACATTCAGTACTTC.

CDR3 loop: CAISTTSSYNEQFF. The CDR3 DNA is TGTGCCATCAGTACCACGAGCTCCTACAATGAGCAGTTCTTC. The chain uses TRBV10-3 and TRBJ2-1; D not certain. The CDR3 contains 14 residues. Germline V gives CDR1 ENHRY, CDR2 SYGVKD. The V gene lost 5 bases and the J gene lost 0 bases, with 8 bases spanning the gap.

The J gene is TRBJ1-3, the V gene TRBV29-1; unclear D gene. The V end was cut by 0 bases, the J end by 4 bases, with 10 bases between. The CDR3 is made up of 14 amino acids. CDR1 SQVTM and CDR2 ANQGSEA come from the germline V gene. Written as DNA, the CDR3 is TGCAGCGTTGAAGATCCGCCGGAGGGAAACACCATATATTTT. This translates into CSVEDPPEGNTIYF. Filled out from reference TRBV29-1 and TRBJ1-3, the complete variable domain reads SAVISQKPSRDICQRGTSLTIQCQVDSQVTMMFWYRQQPGQSLTLIATANQGSEATYESGFVIDKFPISRPNLTFSTLTVSNMSPEDSSIYLCSVEDPPEGNTIYFGEGSWLTVV.

The V and J genes are TRBV7-6 and TRBJ2-3, with a tentative D call TRBD2 (6 bases). The CDR3 is made up of 18 amino acids. The germline gives CDR1 SGHVS, CDR2 FNYEAQ. Trimming took off 7 bases at V and 3 bases at J, with 26 bases between the two ends. The CDR3 sequence is CASTGSLGPRGATDTQYF. The CDR3 DNA reads TGTGCCAGCACCGGTAGCTTAGGCCCACGCGGGGCGACAGATACGCAGTATTTT.

J is TRBJ1-4 and V is TRBV6-1; D is unresolved. Germline assignment: CDR1 MNHNS and CDR2 SASEGT. The V end lost 0 bases, the J end lost 0 bases, and 8 bases lay between the germline ends. The CDR3 is 16 residues long. CDR3: CASSEAIEATNEKLFF. CDR3 nucleotides: TGTGCCAGCAGTGAAGCGATAGAAGCAACTAATGAAAAACTGTTTTTT.

The chain combines TRBV7-3 with TRBJ1-1, with D maybe TRBD1 (5 bases). The germline V and J ends were trimmed by 5 bases and 1 base, with 8 bases remaining between them. There are 13 residues in the CDR3. The germline V gene encodes CDR1 SGHTA and CDR2 FQGTGA. The CDR3 DNA is TGTGCCAGCAGCACCGACAGGAACACTGAAGCTTTCTTT. Translation gives CASSTDRNTEAFF.

This clone was found once. The chain carries TRBV11-2 and TRBJ2-1; 7 bases match TRBD2. V trimming: 5 bases; J trimming: 3 bases; junction bases outside the gene matches: 7. The germline V gene has CDR1 SGHAT and CDR2 FQNNGV. The CDR3 has 15 residues. CDR3 nucleotide sequence: TGTGCCAGCAGCCCAACCCCGGGGGGCTACAATGAGCAGTTCTTC. Translation: CASSPTPGGYNEQFF.

The rearrangement links TRBV9 to TRBJ2-7; D is possibly TRBD1 (6 bases). Germline assignment: CDR1 SGDLS and CDR2 YYNGEE. Trimming removed 0 bases from V and 1 base from J, with 11 bases in between. The CDR3 is 15 amino acids. The CDR3 bases are TGTGCCAGCAGCGTAGAATTAGGGGGTTCCTACGAGCAGTACTTC. It translates to CASSVELGGSYEQYF.

The CDR3 sequence: CASSLWTDDSNQPQHF. The CDR3 DNA reads TGTGCCAGCAGTTTATGGACAGACGATAGCAATCAGCCCCAGCATTTT. V gene TRBV28 combines with J gene TRBJ1-5; TRBD1 might be the D (5 bases). Trimming stripped 0 bases from V and 0 bases from J, with 9 bases between. The CDR3 totals 16 residues. Germline CDR1 is MDHEN and CDR2 is SYDVKM.

J is TRBJ1-4 and V is TRBV19, with D perhaps matching TRBD1 (5 bases). Germline V gives CDR1 LNHDA, CDR2 SQIVND (reference sequence). This CDR3 contains 16 residues. Trimming cost V 3 bases and J 0 bases, with 11 bases left between them. CDR3 region: CASSIPGIATNEKLFF. As DNA, the CDR3 is TGTGCCAGTAGTATCCCAGGGATAGCAACTAATGAAAAACTGTTTTTT.

This chain joins TRBV7-3 and TRBJ2-3; 9 nucleotides align to TRBD2. The CDR3 is 16 residues long. Germline V gene sequence: CDR1 SGHTA, CDR2 FQGTGA. Trimming took 5 bases from V and 1 from J; bases not matched to a gene: 7. In DNA, the CDR3 is TGTGCCAGCAGCCCGCGGGGCGGGGGGGGCACAGATACGCAGTATTTT. As protein: CASSPRGGGGTDTQYF.

The genes are TRBV18 and TRBJ2-7; 10 nucleotides align to TRBD2. CDR1 KGHSH and CDR2 LQKENI come from the germline V gene. Losses at the gene ends were 6 bases for V and 4 bases for J; bases not matched to a gene: 9. This CDR3 has 15 residues. The CDR3 spells CASSQGLAELYEQYF. CDR3 coding DNA: TGTGCCAGCTCGCAAGGACTAGCGGAGTTATACGAGCAGTACTTC.

The chain carries TRBV27 and TRBJ2-7, with TRBD2 identical over 9 bases. Germline values: CDR1 MNHEY, CDR2 SMNVEV (reference sequence). CDR3 length: 14 amino acids. V dropped 5 bases and J dropped 3; count of bases not matched to a gene: 5. Here the CDR3 reads CASSRSGSFYEQYF. The CDR3 region has the DNA TGTGCCAGCAGTCGTAGCGGGAGCTTCTACGAGCAGTACTTC.

The chain links TRBV18 to TRBJ1-1; TRBD1 matches at 9 bases. The CDR3 totals 14 residues. V shed 8 bases, J shed 1 base, and the junction held 5 bases outside the gene matches. Per germline, CDR1 KGHSH and CDR2 LQKENI. The CDR3 bases are TGTGCCAGCCTGCCGGGACAGGGGAACACTGAAGCTTTCTTT. Protein: CASLPGQGNTEAFF. Drawing the rest from reference TRBV18 and TRBJ1-1, the complete variable domain is NAGVMQNPRHLVRRRGQEARLRCSPMKGHSHVYWYRQLPEEGLKFMVYLQKENIIDESGMPKERFSAEFPKEGPSILRIQQVVRGDSAAYFCASLPGQGNTEAFFGQGTRLTVV.

This chain uses TRBV19 with TRBJ2-7; no clear D gene. In germline, CDR1 is LNHDA, CDR2 SQIVND (reference sequence). The ends were cut back, 7 bases at V and 3 bases at J, with 13 bases in the middle. The CDR3 runs to 13 residues. CDR3 in DNA: TGTGCCAGTAAGTCGAACCAGGACTACGAGCAGTACTTC. Translated: CASKSNQDYEQYF.